A selection of T cell receptor beta chains follows, all from one sample in a study of shared clonotypes between healthy human individuals. Libraries were prepared by immunoSEQ multiplex PCR; TCRdb keeps only in-frame clonotypes and omits some of them. Here the sample spans approximately 2,200,000 clones, about 92% being singletons. The specimen sequenced was naive CD8+ T cells from PBMCs. These receptors were collected from a man aged 18 to 35 in good health. Some clones in this sample may be carry-over from other donors' samples. CDR3s include the opening cysteine and the closing phenylalanine or tryptophan. A D gene is named only where the DNA matches it firmly. For some rows the clone size is stated as once, few or many, or as a class when expanded; others skip it.

V gene	J gene	clone size	D gene	CDR3 protein	CDR3 DNA
TRBV30	TRBJ1-1	-	-	CAWSVSVNTEAFF	TGTGCCTGGAGTGTAAGTGTGAACACTGAAGCTTTCTTT
TRBV9	TRBJ2-7	-	TRBD1	CASSVAGTGYYEQYF	TGTGCCAGCAGCGTAGCTGGGACAGGTTACTACGAGCAGTACTTC
TRBV29-1	TRBJ2-3	-	-	CSVESGPGLRTDTQYF	TGCAGCGTTGAGAGTGGTCCGGGACTCCGCACAGATACGCAGTATTTT
TRBV25-1	TRBJ2-2	-	TRBD1	CASRSPGQGTGELFF	TGTGCCAGCAGATCACCGGGACAGGGGACCGGGGAGCTGTTTTTT
TRBV29-1	TRBJ2-3	-	TRBD2	CSARGTSGISSTDTQYF	TGCAGCGCTCGCGGGACTAGCGGGATCTCAAGCACAGATACGCAGTATTTT
TRBV27	TRBJ2-7	once	-	CASSRTALEQYF	TGTGCCAGCAGCAGGACCGCTCTCGAGCAGTACTTC
TRBV13	TRBJ2-2	-	-	CASSLTGYTGELFF	TGTGCCAGCAGCCTCACCGGGTACACCGGGGAGCTGTTTTTT
TRBV29-1	TRBJ1-2	-	TRBD1	CSATVSGQGTYGYTF	TGCAGCGCGACCGTCTCGGGACAGGGGACTTATGGCTACACCTTC
TRBV15	TRBJ2-7	-	-	CATSRAAAYEQYF	TGTGCCACCAGCAGAGCGGCGGCCTACGAGCAGTACTTC
TRBV7-9	TRBJ2-1	-	-	CARATGPSEQFF	TGTGCCAGGGCTACAGGGCCCAGTGAGCAGTTCTTC
TRBV19	TRBJ1-3	-	-	CASSIGAISGNTIYF	TGTGCCAGTAGTATCGGAGCGATCTCTGGAAACACCATATATTTT
TRBV7-9	TRBJ2-1	-	-	CASATSFPNEQFF	TGTGCCAGCGCTACCTCTTTTCCCAATGAGCAGTTCTTC
TRBV10-3	TRBJ2-1	-	TRBD2	CAIMTLAGAGNEQFF	TGTGCCATCATGACCTTGGCGGGAGCGGGCAATGAGCAGTTCTTC
TRBV19	TRBJ1-4	-	-	CASSIMSAGENEKLFF	TGTGCCAGTAGTATAATGTCCGCGGGTGAGAATGAAAAACTGTTTTTT
TRBV4-2	TRBJ2-1	-	-	CASSQEAPFLYNEQFF	TGTGCCAGCAGCCAAGAGGCTCCGTTCCTCTACAATGAGCAGTTCTTC
TRBV5-4	TRBJ2-7	-	-	CASSPGLDEQYF	TGTGCCAGCAGCCCCGGGTTGGACGAGCAGTACTTC
TRBV13	TRBJ2-7	-	TRBD2	CASSLGRQGGSAYEQYF	TGTGCCAGCAGCTTAGGCCGGCAAGGCGGGAGTGCTTACGAGCAGTACTTC
TRBV15	TRBJ1-5	few	-	CATSRDRGSNQPQHF	TGTGCCACCAGCAGAGATCGGGGCAGCAATCAGCCCCAGCATTTT
TRBV27	TRBJ1-2	-	-	CASSLSGLGYGYTF	TGTGCCAGCAGTTTATCGGGATTGGGCTATGGCTACACCTTC
TRBV19	TRBJ2-3	-	-	CASSIIGGGTDTQYF	TGTGCCAGTAGTATCATCGGCGGGGGCACGGATACGCAGTATTTT
TRBV5-1	TRBJ1-1	-	TRBD1	CASSPRTGERRTEAFF	TGCGCCAGCAGCCCCCGGACAGGGGAAAGGCGCACTGAAGCTTTCTTT
TRBV5-8	TRBJ2-1	-	-	CASSLTPGESYNEQFF	TGTGCCAGCAGCTTAACCCCCGGGGAATCCTACAATGAGCAGTTCTTC
TRBV6-4	TRBJ1-1	-	-	CASRRWRNTEAFF	TGTGCCAGCAGACGCTGGAGGAACACTGAAGCTTTCTTT
TRBV7-2	TRBJ2-7	once	-	CASSSGLEGYEQYF	TGTGCCAGCAGCTCGGGACTGGAGGGGTACGAGCAGTACTTC
TRBV6-5	TRBJ2-3	-	TRBD2	CASSPSGNTDTQYF	TGTGCCAGCAGCCCCAGCGGGAATACAGATACGCAGTATTTT
TRBV14	TRBJ2-7	-	-	CASSQVSYYEQYF	TGTGCCAGCAGCCAAGTATCTTACTACGAGCAGTACTTC
TRBV9	TRBJ1-2	-	-	CASSPDRDYGYTF	TGTGCCAGCAGCCCAGACAGAGACTATGGCTACACCTTC
TRBV2	TRBJ2-7	-	TRBD1	CASSEYMGQGPSYEQYF	TGTGCCAGCAGTGAATATATGGGACAGGGTCCTTCCTACGAGCAGTACTTC
TRBV7-9	TRBJ1-1	-	-	CASSSPTTGLRSTEAFF	TGTGCCAGCAGCTCCCCCACCACCGGGCTTCGGAGTACTGAAGCTTTCTTT
TRBV9	TRBJ1-3	-	-	CASSAPAVGGESGNTIYF	TGTGCCAGCAGCGCGCCCGCGGTAGGGGGAGAATCTGGAAACACCATATATTTT
TRBV27	TRBJ2-7	-	TRBD1	CASSLGQGLYEQYF	TGTGCCAGCAGTTTAGGACAGGGGTTGTACGAGCAGTACTTC
TRBV4-1	TRBJ2-1	-	-	CASSGLAYNEQFF	TGCGCCAGCAGCGGGCTAGCCTACAATGAGCAGTTCTTC
TRBV28	TRBJ2-7	once	TRBD1	CASKSDRGLYYEQYF	TGTGCCAGCAAGTCCGACAGGGGGCTTTACTACGAGCAGTACTTC
TRBV2	TRBJ1-5	-	-	CASSESTGQPQHF	TGTGCCAGCAGCGAATCAACGGGTCAGCCCCAGCATTTT
TRBV19	TRBJ1-2	-	-	CASIGTNYGYTF	TGTGCCAGTATTGGGACGAACTATGGCTACACCTTC
TRBV6-6	TRBJ1-4	-	-	CASSPTGQTNEKLFF	TGTGCCAGCAGCCCGACCGGACAGACCAATGAAAAACTGTTTTTT
TRBV7-2	TRBJ1-2	few	-	CASSNREGNYGYTF	TGTGCCAGCAGCAACCGAGAGGGGAACTATGGCTACACCTTC
TRBV5-6	TRBJ2-1	once	TRBD2	CASSWTSLGEQFF	TGTGCCAGCAGCTGGACTAGTCTCGGTGAGCAGTTCTTC
TRBV27	TRBJ1-1	-	-	CASSLAGKAEAFF	TGTGCCAGCAGTTTAGCCGGGAAGGCTGAAGCTTTCTTT
TRBV7-8	TRBJ2-5	-	TRBD2	CASSLGLAGETQYF	TGTGCCAGCAGCTTAGGACTAGCGGGAGAGACCCAGTACTTC
TRBV2	TRBJ1-3	once	-	CASVPAGNTIYF	TGTGCCAGCGTCCCGGCTGGAAACACCATATATTTT